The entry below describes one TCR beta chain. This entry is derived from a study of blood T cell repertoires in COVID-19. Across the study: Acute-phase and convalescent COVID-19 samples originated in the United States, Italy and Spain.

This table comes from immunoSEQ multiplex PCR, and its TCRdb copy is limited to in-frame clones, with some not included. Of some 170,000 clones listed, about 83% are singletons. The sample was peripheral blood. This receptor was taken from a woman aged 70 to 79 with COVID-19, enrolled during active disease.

The CDR3 is CASSQDQYGYTF. Written as DNA, the CDR3 is TGCGCCAGCAGCCAAGACCAGTATGGCTACACCTTC. The chain combines TRBV4-1 with TRBJ1-2, with unresolved D. In germline, CDR1 is MGHRA, CDR2 YSYEKL. With 0 bases removed from V and 5 bases from J, the gap between germline ends came to 4 bases. CDR3 length equals 12 residues.